This passage covers 7 T cell receptor beta chains from one sample sequenced in a study of T cell responses to AZD1222 COVID-19 vaccine. Here immunoSEQ multiplex PCR was the method, and the copy in TCRdb shows in-frame clones only, minus some. Of some 96,000 clones detected, approximately 90% appear once; the ten largest clones hold about 2.5%. The source was peripheral blood, collected on day 0 of AZD1222 vaccination. Receptors originate from an adult in good health.

V and J are TRBV19 and TRBJ2-3; TRBD2 matches at 7 bases. The junction had 3 bases not matched to a gene; V was cut back by 5 bases and J by 1 base. This CDR3 is 14 amino acids long. Germline CDR1 and CDR2: LNHDA and SQIVND (reference sequence). DNA of the CDR3: TGTGCCAGTAGTGTTACTAGCGGCACAGATACGCAGTATTTT. Translated: CASSVTSGTDTQYF.

The J gene is TRBJ1-5, the V gene TRBV27; D may be TRBD1 (6 bases). The CDR3 spans 17 residues. V was shortened by 5 bases and J by 5 bases, with 22 bases between the two germline ends. Germline CDR1 is MNHEY and CDR2 is SMNVEV (reference sequence). The CDR3 here is CASSPRPGGVFDQPQHF. The CDR3 nucleotides are TGTGCCAGCAGTCCCCGGCCGGGGGGCGTCTTCGATCAGCCCCAGCATTTT.

This chain connects TRBV27 to TRBJ1-1; no clear D gene. The germline V gene has CDR1 MNHEY and CDR2 SMNVEV (reference sequence). Trimming stripped 6 bases from V and 5 bases from J, with 16 bases between. The CDR3 totals 14 residues. CDR3 bases: TGTGCCAGCAGCGATCTTTTCGGGAAGACTGAAGCTTTCTTT. Translating gives CASSDLFGKTEAFF.

The V call is TRBV6-5, the J call TRBJ1-3; no reliable D call. The CDR3 contains 14 residues. The ends were cut back, 0 bases at V and 0 bases at J, with 3 bases in the middle. The germline V gene encodes CDR1 MNHEY and CDR2 SVGAGI. Here the CDR3 DNA reads TGTGCCAGCAGTTACTCGTTCTCTGGAAACACCATATATTTT. Translation: CASSYSFSGNTIYF.

The V gene is TRBV2, the J gene TRBJ1-6; tentative D call: TRBD1 (5 bases). There are 13 residues in the CDR3. The germline V gene encodes CDR1 SNHLY and CDR2 FYNNEI. The V gene lost 9 bases and the J gene lost 7 bases, with 13 bases spanning the gap. CDR3 protein: CASYRDFNSPLHF. The CDR3 bases are TGTGCCAGTTATCGGGACTTCAATTCACCCCTCCACTTT.

This clone was seen only once. This rearrangement joins TRBV14 to TRBJ2-7; 9 nucleotides line up with TRBD2. V lost 4 bases and J lost 0; bases outside the gene matches: 4. The CDR3 sequence is 15 residues long. From germline, CDR1 is SGHDN and CDR2 FVKESK. In DNA, the CDR3 is TGTGCCAGCAGCCGAGCGGGGGGTGCCTCCTACGAGCAGTACTTC. Its translation: CASSRAGGASYEQYF.

The chain uses TRBV19 and TRBJ1-6; a possible D gene is TRBD1 (6 bases). Trimming left V 5 bases short and J 8 bases short, with 10 bases between. CDR3 length: 13 amino acids. Germline V gives CDR1 LNHDA, CDR2 SQIVND (reference sequence). The CDR3 DNA is TGTGCCAGTAGTGCCCGACAGGATTCACCCCTCCACTTT. It encodes CASSARQDSPLHF.